These 2 T cell receptor beta chains were sequenced from one sample in a study of Graves' ophthalmopathy and Graves' hyperthyroidism. Amplification from RNA transcripts yielded the TCR beta CDR3 regions. The authors performed first-round RT-PCR with HTBI primers and then a second-round multiplex PCR. TCRdb independently ran MiXCR on the multiplex PCR reads; one entry per CDR3 protein. The sample yields about 400,000 distinct CDR3 sequences, around 20% seen once. The specimen sequenced was peripheral blood. Every receptor here comes from a woman in her late teens or twenties with Graves' ophthalmopathy.

This clonotype was detected ten times or more. The chain combines TRBV11-2 with TRBJ1-2; D gene ambiguous. V was cut by 1 base and J by 4 bases, with 7 bases left in between. This CDR3 is built from 13 residues. From germline, CDR1 is SGHAT and CDR2 FQNNGV. The CDR3 DNA is TGTGCCAGCAGCTTAGGACACCTCTATGGCTACACCTTC. It is translated as CASSLGHLYGYTF. The whole variable domain, remainder taken from reference TRBV11-2 and TRBJ1-2, is EAGVAQSPRYKIIEKRQSVAFWCNPISGHATLYWYQQILGQGPKLLIQFQNNGVVDDSQLPKDRFSAERLKGVDSTLKIQPAKLEDSAVYLCASSLGHLYGYTFGSGTRLTVV.

This clonotype was counted ten times or more. This sequence joins TRBV24-1 and TRBJ1-5; D remains unclear. The CDR3 has 14 residues. The V end was cut by 4 bases, the J end by 8 bases, with 14 bases between. Germline V gene data show CDR1 as KGHDR and CDR2 as SFDVKD. The CDR3 nucleotides read TGTGCCACCAGTGACTCGTTCCAATCGGAGCCCCAGCATTTT. It codes for CATSDSFQSEPQHF.